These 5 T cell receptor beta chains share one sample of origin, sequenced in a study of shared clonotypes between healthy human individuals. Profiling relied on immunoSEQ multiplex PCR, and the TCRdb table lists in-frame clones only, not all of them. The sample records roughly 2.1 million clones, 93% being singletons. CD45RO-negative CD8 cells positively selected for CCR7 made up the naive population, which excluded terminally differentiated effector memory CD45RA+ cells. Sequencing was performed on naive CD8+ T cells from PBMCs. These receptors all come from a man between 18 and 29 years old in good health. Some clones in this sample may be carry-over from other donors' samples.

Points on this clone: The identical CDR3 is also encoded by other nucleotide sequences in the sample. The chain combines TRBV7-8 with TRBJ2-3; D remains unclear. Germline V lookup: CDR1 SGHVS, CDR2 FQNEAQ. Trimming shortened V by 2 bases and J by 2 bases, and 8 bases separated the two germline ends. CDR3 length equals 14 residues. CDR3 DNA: TGTGCCAGCAGCTTACTTGGCACCACAGATACGCAGTATTTT. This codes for CASSLLGTTDTQYF.

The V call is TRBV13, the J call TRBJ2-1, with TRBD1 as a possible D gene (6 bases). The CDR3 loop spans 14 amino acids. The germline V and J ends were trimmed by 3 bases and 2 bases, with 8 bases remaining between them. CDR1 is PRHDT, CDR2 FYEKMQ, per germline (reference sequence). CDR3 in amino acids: CASSFRTAYNEQFF. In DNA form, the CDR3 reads TGTGCCAGCAGCTTCAGGACAGCCTACAATGAGCAGTTCTTC.

CDR3 residues: CASSLAEGMDTYNEQFF. CDR3 DNA sequence: TGTGCCAGCAGCTTAGCTGAGGGGATGGATACCTACAATGAGCAGTTCTTC. The chain links TRBV7-9 to TRBJ2-1; D assignment may be TRBD1 or TRBD2 (5 bases each). V shed 0 bases and J shed 2 bases, with 14 bases lying between them. Looked up from germline, CDR1 is SEHNR and CDR2 is FQNEAQ (reference sequence). There are 17 residues in the CDR3. Filled out from reference TRBV7-9 and TRBJ2-1, the complete variable domain reads DTGVSQNPRHKITKRGQNVTFRCDPISEHNRLYWYRQTLGQGPEFLTYFQNEAQLEKSRLLSDRFSAERPKGSFSTLEIQRTEQGDSAMYLCASSLAEGMDTYNEQFFGPGTRLTVL.

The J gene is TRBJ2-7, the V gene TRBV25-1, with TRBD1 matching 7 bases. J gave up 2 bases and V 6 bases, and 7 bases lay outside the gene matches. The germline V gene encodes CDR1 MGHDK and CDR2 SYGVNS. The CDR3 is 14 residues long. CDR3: CASSFRDSTYEQYF. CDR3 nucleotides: TGTGCCAGCAGCTTCCGGGACAGTACCTACGAGCAGTACTTC.

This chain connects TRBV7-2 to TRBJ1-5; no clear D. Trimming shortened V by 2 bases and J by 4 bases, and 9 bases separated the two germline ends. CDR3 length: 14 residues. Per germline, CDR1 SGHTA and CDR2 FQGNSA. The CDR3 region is CASSLWAANQPQHF. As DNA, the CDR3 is TGTGCCAGCAGCTTATGGGCAGCAAATCAGCCCCAGCATTTT.